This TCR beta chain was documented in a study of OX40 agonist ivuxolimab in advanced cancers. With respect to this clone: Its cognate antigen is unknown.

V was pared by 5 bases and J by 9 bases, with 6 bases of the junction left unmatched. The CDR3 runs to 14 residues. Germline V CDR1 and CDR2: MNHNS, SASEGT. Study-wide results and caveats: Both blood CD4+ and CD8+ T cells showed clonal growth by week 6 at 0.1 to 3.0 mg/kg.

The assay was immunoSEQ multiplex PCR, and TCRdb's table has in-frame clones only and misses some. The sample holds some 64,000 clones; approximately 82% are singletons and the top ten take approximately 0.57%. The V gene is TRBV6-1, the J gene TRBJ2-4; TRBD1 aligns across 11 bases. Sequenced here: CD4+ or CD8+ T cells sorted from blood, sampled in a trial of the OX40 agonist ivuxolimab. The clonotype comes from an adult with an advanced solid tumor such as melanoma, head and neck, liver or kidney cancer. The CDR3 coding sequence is TGTGCCAGCAGTTCGGGACAGGGGGGCAGCATTCAGTACTTC. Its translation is CASSSGQGGSIQYF.